The 20 T cell receptor beta chains listed next were all sequenced from one sample in a study of T-cell memory formation after mild COVID-19 (dated by TCRdb to the early 2020s). The library was obtained by 5' RACE. Sequenced using an Illumina NovaSeq 6000. The raw public reads went through TCRdb reprocessing: fastp at Q25, MiXCR clone calling, in-frame beta chains kept. Merged by CDR3 protein, the rows form single entries marked with the most common genes and DNA. The sample table records roughly 150,000 distinct CDR3 sequences; roughly 15% of these occur just once. The ten largest account for roughly 13% of the sample. Sequenced material: PBMCs or a T cell subset sorted from them (not recorded which). These receptors were collected from an adult woman who had mild COVID-19 (a few samples of this study predate the infection). The sample titles of this study are shuffled in the database, so cell type and time point are left out; the donor was told from shared clones.

The V and J genes are TRBV9 and TRBJ2-7; tentatively, D is TRBD1 or TRBD2 (5 bases each). This CDR3 region has 15 residues. Germline loops: CDR1 SGDLS, CDR2 YYNGEE. V lost 0 bases and J 2 bases, leaving 12 bases between the germline ends. The CDR3 DNA reads as TGTGCCAGCAGCGTAGGGGCAGGGAGCACCTACGAGCAGTACTTC. Amino acid sequence: CASSVGAGSTYEQYF. Complete variable domain (other parts from reference TRBV9 and TRBJ2-7): DSGVTQTPKHLITATGQRVTLRCSPRSGDLSVYWYQQSLDQGLQFLIQYYNGEERAKGNILERFSAQQFPDLHSELNLSSLELGDSALYFCASSVGAGSTYEQYFGPGTRLTVT.

J is TRBJ2-1 and V is TRBV30; D could derive from TRBD1 or TRBD2 (5 bases each). The CDR3 has 16 amino acids. The V end was cut by 3 bases, the J end by 7 bases, with 22 bases between. From germline, CDR1 is GTSNPN and CDR2 SVGIG (reference sequence). The CDR3 DNA follows: TGTGCCTGGAGGGCGGTCCGGGACGGTACCTTAAATGAGCAGTTCTTC. Its translation is CAWRAVRDGTLNEQFF.

The chain links TRBV15 to TRBJ2-3, with D perhaps assigned TRBD1 or TRBD2 (5 bases each). Trimming removed 4 bases at V and 0 bases at J, with 11 bases between. The CDR3 consists of 15 residues. Germline CDR1 is LNHNV and CDR2 is YYDKDF (reference sequence). CDR3 region: CATSIGTGSTDTQYF. The CDR3 coding sequence is TGTGCCACCAGCATTGGGACGGGTAGCACAGATACGCAGTATTTT.

This clonotype occurred a few times. The genes are TRBV14 and TRBJ1-1; no clear D. CDR3 length: 13 residues. Germline V gene data show CDR1 as SGHDN and CDR2 as FVKESK. Trimming left V 2 bases short and J 0 bases short, with 4 bases between. CDR3 residues: CASSQNLNTEAFF. The CDR3 nucleotides are TGTGCCAGCAGCCAAAACCTGAACACTGAAGCTTTCTTT.

There are a few counts of this clonotype. J is TRBJ2-7 and V is TRBV7-9, with D unresolved. The length of the CDR3 is 11 residues. Germline CDR1 and CDR2: SEHNR and FQNEAQ (reference sequence). The V end was cut by 4 bases, the J end by 6 bases, with 7 bases between. Here the CDR3 reads CASSSSAEQYF. As DNA, the CDR3 is TGTGCCAGCAGCTCTTCCGCCGAGCAGTACTTC.

J is TRBJ2-3 and V is TRBV7-8, with D uncertain. The ends were cut back, 3 bases at V and 2 bases at J, with 12 bases in the middle. The CDR3 has 15 residues. CDR1 is SGHVS and CDR2 is FQNEAQ in the germline V gene. The CDR3 nucleotides are TGTGCCAGCAGCTTCGTCAGGTTTTTCACAGATACGCAGTATTTT. This translates into CASSFVRFFTDTQYF.

This clonotype was seen more than once but under ten times. This chain connects TRBV7-2 to TRBJ2-7; 7 nucleotides match TRBD1. This CDR3 spans 16 amino acids. Germline CDR1 and CDR2: SGHTA and FQGNSA. J gave up 4 bases and V 1 base, and 10 bases lay outside the gene matches. This CDR3 reads CASSLEGHRGGYEQYF. For the CDR3, the DNA is TGTGCCAGCAGCTTAGAAGGGCACAGGGGTGGGTACGAGCAGTACTTC.

The chain carries TRBV4-1 and TRBJ2-2, with D uncertain. The CDR3 extends over 14 amino acids. Germline loops: CDR1 MGHRA, CDR2 YSYEKL. Trimming removed 1 base from V and 9 bases from J, with 12 bases in between. The CDR3 coding sequence is TGCGCCAGCAGCCAAGGCCAACAGCCCCGGGAGCTGTTTTTT. Its protein is CASSQGQQPRELFF.

The chain recombines TRBV21-1 with TRBJ1-5. TRBV21-1 is a pseudogene locus. This CDR3 is 18 amino acids long. CDR3 nucleotide sequence: TGTGCCAGCAGAGAGGAGGCCCTCACCCTAAGAAGCAATCAGCCCCAGCATTTT. This gives the protein CASREEALTLRSNQPQHF.

The J gene is TRBJ2-3, the V gene TRBV15, with 9 bases identical to TRBD2. The junction had 8 bases not matched to a gene; V was cut back by 5 bases and J by 5 bases. CDR3 length: 15 residues. CDR1 and CDR2 (germline): LNHNV, YYDKDF (reference sequence). The CDR3 nucleotides are TGTGCCACCAGCCGCGTAGTTAGCGGGGGAGATACGCAGTATTTT. Translated, it gives CATSRVVSGGDTQYF.

This clonotype was detected a few times. The chain combines TRBV20-1 with TRBJ2-1; no clear D. Trimming took off 8 bases at V and 3 bases at J, with 8 bases between the two ends. CDR1 and CDR2 from the germline V gene are DFQATT and SNEGSKA (reference sequence). The length of the CDR3 is 11 residues. The CDR3 spells CSSEYYNEQFF. CDR3 in DNA: TGCAGTTCCGAATACTACAATGAGCAGTTCTTC.

V usage is TRBV24-1 and J usage is TRBJ2-1; TRBD2 aligns across 11 bases. The CDR3 is 15 amino acids. V was pared by 9 bases and J by 4 bases, with 7 bases of the junction left unmatched. The V gene's germline CDR1 is KGHDR and CDR2 SFDVKD. The CDR3: CATRASGRWYNEQFF. The CDR3 DNA reads TGTGCCACCCGCGCTAGCGGGAGGTGGTACAATGAGCAGTTCTTC.

The gene calls are TRBV27 and TRBJ2-7; D not certain. V lost 1 base and J lost 5, with 15 bases in between. The CDR3 has 15 amino acids. Germline V CDR1 and CDR2: MNHEY, SMNVEV (reference sequence). The CDR3 nucleotides read TGTGCCAGCAGTTTATTCTCGCCAGTTAAGCACGAGCAGTACTTC. Protein sequence: CASSLFSPVKHEQYF.

The sample holds many counts of this clonotype. This chain links TRBV4-3 with TRBJ2-7, with 9 nucleotides matching TRBD1. The CDR3 sequence is 16 residues long. Germline CDR1 and CDR2: LGHNA and YSLEER. V was pared by 4 bases and J by 0 bases, with 7 bases of the junction left unmatched. CDR3 coding DNA: TGCGCCAGCAGCCGGAGCCGGGACAGGGTCTCCTACGAGCAGTACTTC. Its protein is CASSRSRDRVSYEQYF.

The sample holds many counts of this clonotype. The rearrangement links TRBV6-2 or TRBV6-3 to TRBJ2-7, with TRBD1 identical over 7 bases. Trimming removed 4 bases from V and 1 base from J; junction bases left unmatched: 4. The CDR3 is made up of 14 amino acids. Germline V CDR1 and CDR2: MNHEY, SVGEGT. The CDR3 reads CASSFQDRSYEQYF. Here the CDR3 DNA reads TGTGCCAGCAGTTTTCAGGACAGGTCCTACGAGCAGTACTTC.

The chain joins TRBV12-3 or TRBV12-4 to TRBJ2-5; 8 bases fit TRBD1. The ends lost 3 bases at V and 5 bases at J; junction bases unmatched: 5. The CDR3 has 14 residues. DNA of the CDR3: TGTGCCAGCAGTTTGGACAGGGCGGGCGAGACCCAGTACTTC. The encoded protein is CASSLDRAGETQYF.

This clonotype was seen more than once but under ten times. V and J are TRBV11-1 and TRBJ2-2; TRBD1 might be the D (5 bases). The germline CDR1 and CDR2 sequences are SGHAT and FQDESV (reference sequence). CDR3 size: 15 residues. Trimming stripped 1 base from V and 3 bases from J, with 9 bases between. The CDR3 nucleotides read TGTGCCAGCAGCTTAGGCGACAGATACACCGGGGAGCTGTTTTTT. It is translated as CASSLGDRYTGELFF.

This clonotype was detected many times. The chain uses TRBV15 and TRBJ2-3, with no clear D. The CDR3 runs 13 residues. V was trimmed by 0 bases and J by 4 bases, leaving 5 bases between them. CDR1 and CDR2 (germline): LNHNV, YYDKDF (reference sequence). CDR3 residues: CATSRDTADTQYF. In nucleotides, the CDR3 is TGTGCCACCAGCAGAGATACGGCAGATACGCAGTATTTT.

This clonotype has a single count. The chain recombines TRBV4-3 with TRBJ2-1; 8 positions match TRBD2. This CDR3 has 20 amino acids. CDR1 is LGHNA and CDR2 is YSLEER in the germline V gene. J lost 6 bases, V lost 0 bases, and 19 bases had no gene match. Here the CDR3 reads CASSQDEYGRARGSVNEQFF. Here the CDR3 DNA reads TGCGCCAGCAGCCAAGATGAATACGGGAGGGCCAGAGGAAGCGTCAATGAGCAGTTCTTC.

The chain employs TRBV30 and TRBJ1-1, with a tentative D call TRBD1 (5 bases). Germline-derived CDR1 and CDR2 are GTSNPN and SVGIG (reference sequence). V lost 2 bases and J 5 bases, leaving 9 bases between the germline ends. CDR3 length equals 12 residues. CDR3 loop: CAWSPGGTEAFF. The DNA of the CDR3 is TGTGCCTGGAGTCCCGGGGGGACTGAAGCTTTCTTT.